The 19 T cell receptor beta chains reported below all come from one sample, sequenced in a study of T cells in Graves' hyperthyroidism and ophthalmopathy (dated by TCRdb to between 2018 and 2020). Library generation was performed with multiplex PCR. Instrument on record: Illumina HiSeq 2000. Amplification of TCR beta CDR3 regions was carried out from RNA transcripts. The TCR CDR3 was subjected to a first round of RT-PCR using the HTBI primer set and the Qiagen OneStep RT-PCR kit. TCRdb reworked the public reads: Q25 trimming with fastp, MiXCR clone assembly, productive beta chains retained. Entries are consolidated by CDR3 protein sequence, retaining the most common genes and DNA. For this sample the table gives 450,000 to 550,000 distinct CDR3 sequences, of which roughly 25% were detected only once. In total, the top ten clones hold 11% of the sample. Sequenced input: blood. The receptors here all came from a woman in her thirties with Graves' ophthalmopathy.

In this sample, this clonotype turned up many times. The chain employs TRBV12-3 or TRBV12-4 and TRBJ2-2; D is perhaps TRBD2 (6 bases). V was clipped by 5 bases and J by 2 bases, with 18 bases between them. The CDR3 runs to 17 residues. The CDR3 bases are TGTGCCAGCAGTCAAAACCGGGGACTTCTAAACACCGGGGAGCTGTTTTTT. This codes for CASSQNRGLLNTGELFF.

The rearrangement uses TRBV4-2 and TRBJ2-7; 7 bases agree with TRBD1. Per the germline V gene, CDR1 is LGHNA and CDR2 is YNFKEQ. CDR3 size: 14 residues. After removal of 1 base from V and 6 bases from J, the junction contained 6 bases not matched to a gene. DNA of the CDR3: TGTGCCAGCAGCCAAGTGAAGACAGGGACCGAGCAGTACTTC. This sequence encodes CASSQVKTGTEQYF.

This clonotype was recorded once. This rearrangement joins TRBV3-1 to TRBJ2-6; 8 bases are shared with TRBD1. In germline, CDR1 is LGHDT, CDR2 YNNKEL (reference sequence). The CDR3 has 19 amino acids. V was clipped by 5 bases and J by 0 bases; unmatched bases: 12. The CDR3 nucleotides are TGTGCCAGCAGCGCCACGTCCGGGACAGGCTACTCTGGGGCCAACGTCCTGACTTTC. Its protein product is CASSATSGTGYSGANVLTF.

This clonotype was recorded only once. V usage is TRBV20-1 and J usage is TRBJ2-5; 11 bases agree with TRBD2. CDR3 length: 15 amino acids. Germline CDR1 is DFQATT and CDR2 is SNEGSKA (reference sequence). With V trimmed by 5 bases and J by 2 bases, 7 bases remained unmatched. The CDR3 spells CSALPGLAEQETQYF. CDR3 sequence (DNA): TGCAGTGCTCTGCCGGGACTAGCGGAACAAGAGACCCAGTACTTC.

This chain uses TRBV19 with TRBJ1-1, with D tentatively TRBD1 (6 bases). The CDR3 loop spans 14 amino acids. The V gene lost 3 bases and the J gene lost 4 bases, with 12 bases spanning the gap. Germline values: CDR1 LNHDA, CDR2 SQIVND (reference sequence). The CDR3: CASSITGFVTEAFF. The CDR3 DNA is TGTGCCAGTAGTATCACAGGGTTTGTCACTGAAGCTTTCTTT.

This clonotype was detected many times. The chain uses TRBV12-3 or TRBV12-4 and TRBJ2-2; TRBD1 agrees at 7 bases. CDR3 length: 12 residues. V trimming: 6 bases; J trimming: 9 bases; junction bases outside the gene matches: 4. The CDR3 DNA reads TGTGCCAGCAGCCCGACAGGGTGGGAGCTGTTTTTT. This translates into CASSPTGWELFF.

This clonotype showed up many times. This chain joins TRBV6-2 or TRBV6-3 and TRBJ1-1; tentatively, D is TRBD1 (5 bases). V dropped 2 bases and J dropped 3 bases, with 10 bases sitting between them. The CDR3 length is 14 residues. The germline gives CDR1 MNHEY, CDR2 SVGEGT. The CDR3 region is CASSYDGDYTEAFF. The DNA of the CDR3 is TGTGCCAGCAGTTACGACGGGGACTACACTGAAGCTTTCTTT.

The sample holds many counts of this clonotype. This chain joins TRBV15 and TRBJ1-5; D is undetermined. The CDR3 length is 16 residues. From germline, CDR1 is LNHNV and CDR2 YYDKDF (reference sequence). V was cut by 5 bases and J by 0 bases, with 14 bases left in between. The CDR3 spells CATSAREIYSNQPQHF. The CDR3 nucleotides are TGTGCCACCAGCGCTCGGGAAATATATAGCAATCAGCCCCAGCATTTT.

A remark on this clonotype: A much bigger clone sits one base away, suggesting this may be a read error. The chain employs TRBV7-2 and TRBJ1-2, with a weak D call TRBD1 (5 bases). Germline-derived CDR1 and CDR2 are SGHTA and FQGNSA. The CDR3 totals 13 residues. CDR3 sequence: CGSSLVQEGGYTF. CDR3 nucleotides: TGTGGCAGCAGCTTAGTACAGGAGGGTGGCTACACCTTC. Full variable domain (remainder filled in from reference TRBV7-2 and TRBJ1-2): GAGVSQSPSNKVTEKGKDVELRCDPISGHTALYWYRQSLGQGLEFLIYFQGNSAPDKSGLPSDRFSAERTGGSVSTLTIQRTQQEDSAVYLCGSSLVQEGGYTFGSGTRLTVV.

This clonotype showed up many times. CDR3 amino acids: CASSFRDRTYEQYF. CDR3 bases: TGCGCCAGCAGCTTCCGGGACAGAACTTACGAGCAGTACTTC. The chain joins TRBV5-1 to TRBJ2-7; 7 bases fit TRBD1. This CDR3 is 14 amino acids long. Unmatched junction bases numbered 6, after V lost 2 bases and J lost 4 bases. Germline V gives CDR1 SGHRS, CDR2 YFSETQ.

The chain has TRBV6-1 and TRBJ2-7; D is possibly TRBD1 (6 bases). CDR1 and CDR2 (germline): MNHNS, SASEGT. The CDR3 runs to 14 residues. The V end was cut by 6 bases, the J end by 4 bases, with 16 bases between. CDR3: CASSDPTGKYEQYF. CDR3 in DNA: TGTGCCAGCAGCGACCCTACAGGGAAATACGAGCAGTACTTC.

This clonotype was found many times. The CDR3 protein is CAILRTGDTEAFF. In nucleotides, the CDR3 is TGTGCCATCTTAAGGACAGGGGATACCGAAGCTTTCTTT. The chain uses TRBV10-3 and TRBJ1-1; 9 nucleotides line up with TRBD1. Germline V lookup: CDR1 ENHRY, CDR2 SYGVKD. Trimming at V came to 8 bases and at J to 8 bases, leaving 9 bases not matched to a gene. CDR3 size: 13 residues.

This clonotype was observed a few times. This rearrangement joins TRBV7-2 to TRBJ2-2; no firm D call. V was cut by 6 bases and J by 0 bases, with 11 bases left in between. This CDR3 contains 15 residues. CDR1 is SGHTA and CDR2 is FQGNSA in the germline V gene. This CDR3 is CASRLSTANTGELFF. In nucleotides, the CDR3 is TGTGCCAGCAGATTAAGCACAGCGAACACCGGGGAGCTGTTTTTT.

This clonotype showed up many times. This chain joins TRBV30 and TRBJ2-5; no clear D. The germline gives CDR1 GTSNPN, CDR2 SVGIG (reference sequence). The length of the CDR3 is 11 residues. Between the trimmed V and J ends, which lost 0 bases and 5 bases, there was a span of 4 bases. The CDR3 sequence: CAWSVRETQYF. CDR3 bases: TGTGCCTGGAGTGTAAGGGAGACCCAGTACTTC.

For this clonotype: This may be a read error, as it is one base from a much larger clone. The chain couples TRBV18 to TRBJ1-1; TRBD1 agrees at 7 bases. The germline gives CDR1 KGHSH, CDR2 LQKENI. This CDR3 is built from 15 residues. The CDR3 sequence is CAGSPRQGVNAEAFF. In DNA, the CDR3 is TGTGCCGGCTCACCTCGACAGGGTGTGAACGCTGAAGCTTTCTTT.

This clonotype has a count of ten or more. The rearrangement links TRBV30 to TRBJ1-2; no clear D. Germline CDR1 reads GTSNPN; CDR2 reads SVGIG (reference sequence). V was trimmed by 7 bases and J by 6 bases, leaving 9 bases between them. The CDR3 is 10 amino acids. Here the CDR3 DNA reads TGTGCCTCCTGGACGGATGGCTACACCTTC. Its translation is CASWTDGYTF.

This clonotype has at least ten counts. The V gene is TRBV27, the J gene TRBJ2-7; tentatively, D is TRBD1 (6 bases). With 6 bases removed from V and 6 bases from J, the gap between germline ends came to 12 bases. The CDR3 is 12 amino acids. The V gene's germline CDR1 is MNHEY and CDR2 SMNVEV (reference sequence). The CDR3 sequence: CASSPPGAEQYF. The DNA for the CDR3 is TGTGCCAGCAGCCCACCAGGGGCCGAGCAGTACTTC.

The chain combines TRBV6-2 or TRBV6-3 with TRBJ1-5; TRBD1 is a possible D gene (6 bases). Germline V gene lookup returns CDR1 MNHEY and CDR2 SVGEGT. The CDR3 totals 12 residues. Trimming shortened V by 5 bases and J by 11 bases, and 13 bases separated the two germline ends. In DNA, the CDR3 is TGTGCCAGCAGTCCCCCTAAGGGGGCCCAGCATTTT. As protein: CASSPPKGAQHF.

There are many counts of this clonotype. V usage is TRBV6-1 and J usage is TRBJ1-5; no clear D. The V gene lost 4 bases and the J gene lost 5 bases, with 9 bases spanning the gap. CDR1 is MNHNS and CDR2 is SASEGT in the germline V gene. This CDR3 has 13 residues. The CDR3 loop reads CASSGLGDQPQHF. The CDR3 nucleotides are TGTGCCAGCAGTGGGCTTGGGGATCAGCCCCAGCATTTT.